This entry describes one T cell receptor (beta chain). The antigen is not known. This specimen belongs to a study of cytomegalovirus exposure and HLA in healthy donors. Study-wide points: Later analysis showed TCR association rates varying by HLA locus, highest for DRB1 and lowest for HLA-C. Reportedly, TCR beta sequences accurately predicted HLA-A and HLA-B alleles in most subjects. Diagnosis of cytomegalovirus status made by the classifier reportedly showed high specificity and sensitivity. It was reported in a later analysis that an Asian-associated ancestry cluster showed fewer N-insertions than the roughly 670-donor mean.

The CDR3 has 13 amino acids. Looked up from germline, CDR1 is MNHNS and CDR2 is SASEGT. Trimming at V came to 8 bases and at J to 3 bases, leaving 4 bases not matched to a gene. The PCR had 60 Vbeta and 13 Jbeta primers. Some clones are missing from TCRdb's copy, which holds only in-frame ones; the method was immunoSEQ multiplex PCR. This sample has about 170,000 clones, with roughly 71% found just once. This receptor was taken from a girl aged 5-17 years in good health and CMV-seronegative. V and J are TRBV6-1 and TRBJ2-7; 10 bases map to TRBD1. Sequenced material: PBMCs. The CDR3 sequence: CASLWTGGYEQYF. DNA for the CDR3: TGTGCCAGCTTATGGACAGGGGGCTACGAGCAGTACTTC.